This is a list of T cell receptor beta chains from one sample in a study of molecular identifiers for immune sequencing clone quantification. Each CDR3 protein is one row after TCRdb ran MiXCR on the PCR reads. The table lists around 480,000 distinct CDR3 sequences, 25% of them singletons, with 0.7% to 0.9% in the top ten. The sequencing input was naive CD8+ T cells from blood, with Jurkat cell RNA spiked in. These receptors came from a human donor in good health. Some libraries in this study had Jurkat cell RNA spiked in. Both conserved end residues are part of each CDR3. The D gene is left open where the match is weak. Not every row has a clone size; where given, it reads once, few, many or a size class.

CDR3nt: TGTGCCAGCAGCTGGGGACTAGTTTTGCGAGATACGCAGTATTTT
CDR3aa: CASSWGLVLRDTQYF
j_gene: TRBJ2-3
d_gene: TRBD2
abundance: NA
v_gene: TRBV5-4

CDR3nt: TGCAGTGCAAGGACAGACTCCTACGAGCAGTACTTC
CDR3aa: CSARTDSYEQYF
j_gene: TRBJ2-7
d_gene: NA
abundance: few
v_gene: TRBV20-1

CDR3nt: TGTGCCAGTAGTATCGTTGGCACCGGGGAGCTGTTTTTT
CDR3aa: CASSIVGTGELFF
j_gene: TRBJ2-2
d_gene: NA
abundance: NA
v_gene: TRBV19

CDR3nt: TGTGCCAGCAGCGCCCGGGACTGGGCATACGAGCAGTACTTC
CDR3aa: CASSARDWAYEQYF
j_gene: TRBJ2-7
d_gene: NA
abundance: many
v_gene: TRBV7-2

CDR3nt: TGTGCCAGTAGTATGGGACAGGGAGGAGAGACCCAGTACTTC
CDR3aa: CASSMGQGGETQYF
j_gene: TRBJ2-5
d_gene: TRBD1
abundance: NA
v_gene: TRBV19

CDR3nt: TGCGCCAGCAGCCAAGGCCTGGAAATCTCCTACGAGCAGTACTTC
CDR3aa: CASSQGLEISYEQYF
j_gene: TRBJ2-7
d_gene: NA
abundance: NA
v_gene: TRBV4-3

CDR3nt: TGTGCCAGCAGTCCCAAGGGAGGGAACGAGCAGTACTTC
CDR3aa: CASSPKGGNEQYF
j_gene: TRBJ2-7
d_gene: TRBD2
abundance: few
v_gene: TRBV7-9

CDR3nt: TGTGCCAGCAGTTACTCGGCCAGCGGAAGCACAGATACGCAGTATTTT
CDR3aa: CASSYSASGSTDTQYF
j_gene: TRBJ2-3
d_gene: NA
abundance: NA
v_gene: TRBV6-5

CDR3nt: TGTGCCAGCAGCCGAGGGGACACCGGCACAGATACGCAGTATTTT
CDR3aa: CASSRGDTGTDTQYF
j_gene: TRBJ2-3
d_gene: NA
abundance: many
v_gene: TRBV5-8

CDR3nt: TGTGCCAGTTCTACAGGGATGGGTCAGCCCCAGCATTTT
CDR3aa: CASSTGMGQPQHF
j_gene: TRBJ1-5
d_gene: NA
abundance: few
v_gene: TRBV28

CDR3nt: TGTGCCAGCAGTCCCCGGTCGACGGGTGAGCAGTACTTC
CDR3aa: CASSPRSTGEQYF
j_gene: TRBJ2-7
d_gene: NA
abundance: few
v_gene: TRBV6-5

CDR3nt: TGCAGTGCTAGAGATGGAGGGTATAGAGTTGAAGCTTTCTTT
CDR3aa: CSARDGGYRVEAFF
j_gene: TRBJ1-1
d_gene: NA
abundance: few
v_gene: TRBV20-1

CDR3nt: TGCAGTGCTTGGGGGAATCTCGACGAGCAGTACTTC
CDR3aa: CSAWGNLDEQYF
j_gene: TRBJ2-7
d_gene: NA
abundance: many
v_gene: TRBV20-1

CDR3nt: TGTGCCAGCAGTAAGTCTCCGGGACAGAGAGAAGAGACCCAGTACTTC
CDR3aa: CASSKSPGQREETQYF
j_gene: TRBJ2-5
d_gene: TRBD1
abundance: few
v_gene: TRBV28

CDR3nt: TGCAGTGCATTACGGGGACAGCGCTACGAGCAGTACTTC
CDR3aa: CSALRGQRYEQYF
j_gene: TRBJ2-7
d_gene: TRBD1
abundance: few
v_gene: TRBV20-1

CDR3nt: TGTGCCAGCAGCCAGGATGGGACTAGCGGGGGCGCAGATACGCAGTATTTT
CDR3aa: CASSQDGTSGGADTQYF
j_gene: TRBJ2-3
d_gene: TRBD2
abundance: NA
v_gene: TRBV14

CDR3nt: TGCAGCGTTGTCACACGGGACTCCTACGAGCAGTACTTC
CDR3aa: CSVVTRDSYEQYF
j_gene: TRBJ2-7
d_gene: NA
abundance: NA
v_gene: TRBV29-1

CDR3nt: TGTGCCAGCAGCCAAGAAGGGGGGTCTGATACCGGGGAGCTGTTTTTT
CDR3aa: CASSQEGGSDTGELFF
j_gene: TRBJ2-2
d_gene: NA
abundance: many
v_gene: TRBV14

CDR3nt: TGCGCCAGCAGGGTTTACCAAGAGACCCAGTACTTC
CDR3aa: CASRVYQETQYF
j_gene: TRBJ2-5
d_gene: NA
abundance: few
v_gene: TRBV5-1

CDR3nt: TGTGCCTGGAGTGCGGGGACAGGTGGTTACGGGGAGCTGTTTTTT
CDR3aa: CAWSAGTGGYGELFF
j_gene: TRBJ2-2
d_gene: TRBD1
abundance: few
v_gene: TRBV30

CDR3nt: TGTGCCAGCAGACCGACGGTGAGCTCCTGTAATTCACCCCTCCACTTT
CDR3aa: CASRPTVSSCNSPLHF
j_gene: TRBJ1-6
d_gene: NA
abundance: few
v_gene: TRBV27

CDR3nt: TGTGCCAGCAGCCCAGAGCCGGGACCCAAGGCAGATACGCAGTATTTT
CDR3aa: CASSPEPGPKADTQYF
j_gene: TRBJ2-3
d_gene: NA
abundance: few
v_gene: TRBV27

CDR3nt: TGTGCCAGCAATCTAGCGGGTAGAACAGATACGCAGTATTTT
CDR3aa: CASNLAGRTDTQYF
j_gene: TRBJ2-3
d_gene: TRBD2
abundance: many
v_gene: TRBV11-2

CDR3nt: TGTGCCAGCAGGAAAAGGACAGGGGCGGAGACCCAGTACTTC
CDR3aa: CASRKRTGAETQYF
j_gene: TRBJ2-5
d_gene: TRBD1
abundance: many
v_gene: TRBV7-9

CDR3nt: TGTGCCAGCAGCCACTCCGGGTCCAACTATGGCTACACCTTC
CDR3aa: CASSHSGSNYGYTF
j_gene: TRBJ1-2
d_gene: NA
abundance: NA
v_gene: TRBV14

CDR3nt: TGCAGTGCTAGAGATTCTCTAGCGGGTCAGTACAATGAGCAGTTCTTC
CDR3aa: CSARDSLAGQYNEQFF
j_gene: TRBJ2-1
d_gene: TRBD2
abundance: few
v_gene: TRBV20-1

CDR3nt: TGTGCCAGCAGCCACCTTAGCGGGGGGGCAATTACAGATACGCAGTATTTT
CDR3aa: CASSHLSGGAITDTQYF
j_gene: TRBJ2-3
d_gene: TRBD2
abundance: NA
v_gene: TRBV5-6

CDR3nt: TGTGCCAGTAGTATAGGGCTACTAAAAGAGACCCAGTACTTC
CDR3aa: CASSIGLLKETQYF
j_gene: TRBJ2-5
d_gene: NA
abundance: few
v_gene: TRBV19

CDR3nt: TGTGCCAGCAGCTTACTAGCGGGAGCGACTACAGATACGCAGTATTTT
CDR3aa: CASSLLAGATTDTQYF
j_gene: TRBJ2-3
d_gene: TRBD2
abundance: many
v_gene: TRBV7-9

CDR3nt: TGTGCCAGCAGCTTACCAGCCGGGACAGCTTTCAATCAGCCCCAGCATTTT
CDR3aa: CASSLPAGTAFNQPQHF
j_gene: TRBJ1-5
d_gene: TRBD1
abundance: few
v_gene: TRBV7-3

CDR3nt: TGTGCCAGCAGTTTACTCACGCCACTAGCGGGAGGGATAGACTACGAGCAGTACTTC
CDR3aa: CASSLLTPLAGGIDYEQYF
j_gene: TRBJ2-7
d_gene: TRBD2
abundance: NA
v_gene: TRBV27

CDR3nt: TGTGCCAGCAGCTACAGGGACACTGAAGCTTTCTTT
CDR3aa: CASSYRDTEAFF
j_gene: TRBJ1-1
d_gene: NA
abundance: many
v_gene: TRBV12-3/TRBV12-4

CDR3nt: TGTGCCAGCAGTTTGTCAGGAGCCGCCGAGCAGTACTTC
CDR3aa: CASSLSGAAEQYF
j_gene: TRBJ2-7
d_gene: NA
abundance: NA
v_gene: TRBV6-5

CDR3nt: TGTGCCAGCAGCTTGGGGGGAATAGGCACTGAAGCTTTCTTT
CDR3aa: CASSLGGIGTEAFF
j_gene: TRBJ1-1
d_gene: NA
abundance: NA
v_gene: TRBV5-6

CDR3nt: TGTGCCAGCAGCTCCAACCAGGGAACTGAAGCTTTCTTT
CDR3aa: CASSSNQGTEAFF
j_gene: TRBJ1-1
d_gene: NA
abundance: few
v_gene: TRBV13

CDR3nt: TGTGCCAGCAGCTTACAGGGGATTTGGAACGAGCAGTACTTC
CDR3aa: CASSLQGIWNEQYF
j_gene: TRBJ2-7
d_gene: NA
abundance: few
v_gene: TRBV7-2

CDR3nt: TGTGCCAGCAGCCCTGTACTCTTAGGCGGCTACACCTTC
CDR3aa: CASSPVLLGGYTF
j_gene: TRBJ1-2
d_gene: NA
abundance: NA
v_gene: TRBV3-1

CDR3nt: TGTGCCAGCAGCCAAGATTTCGTTGGCACTTCCTACGAGCAGTACTTC
CDR3aa: CASSQDFVGTSYEQYF
j_gene: TRBJ2-7
d_gene: NA
abundance: few
v_gene: TRBV14

CDR3nt: TGCAGTGCTAGAGATTCTCCAAGGGGGGACCTAATAACGCACGAGCAGTACTTC
CDR3aa: CSARDSPRGDLITHEQYF
j_gene: TRBJ2-7
d_gene: NA
abundance: few
v_gene: TRBV20-1

CDR3nt: TGCGCCGGCAGCCAAGATTATACAGGGGGCCCGGGACAGGGATTCTACGAGCAGTACTTC
CDR3aa: CAGSQDYTGGPGQGFYEQYF
j_gene: TRBJ2-7
d_gene: TRBD1
abundance: NA
v_gene: TRBV4-1

CDR3nt: TGTGCCAGCAGCCAAGAGCGGGTTCAAGAGACCCAGTACTTC
CDR3aa: CASSQERVQETQYF
j_gene: TRBJ2-5
d_gene: NA
abundance: few
v_gene: TRBV14

CDR3nt: TGTGCCAGCAGCCAAGAGGTCAGGAGAACATACGAGCAGTACTTC
CDR3aa: CASSQEVRRTYEQYF
j_gene: TRBJ2-7
d_gene: NA
abundance: many
v_gene: TRBV14

CDR3nt: TGTGCCAGCAGCCTTAGCGGGGTAGAGACCCAGTACTTC
CDR3aa: CASSLSGVETQYF
j_gene: TRBJ2-5
d_gene: TRBD2
abundance: many
v_gene: TRBV7-9

CDR3nt: TGTGCCAGCAGTGGGGGCGCTGAAGCTTTCTTT
CDR3aa: CASSGGAEAFF
j_gene: TRBJ1-1
d_gene: NA
abundance: many
v_gene: TRBV9

CDR3nt: TGCAGCGTTTGCGGGACAGGGAGCACAGATACGCAGTATTTT
CDR3aa: CSVCGTGSTDTQYF
j_gene: TRBJ2-3
d_gene: TRBD1
abundance: few
v_gene: TRBV29-1